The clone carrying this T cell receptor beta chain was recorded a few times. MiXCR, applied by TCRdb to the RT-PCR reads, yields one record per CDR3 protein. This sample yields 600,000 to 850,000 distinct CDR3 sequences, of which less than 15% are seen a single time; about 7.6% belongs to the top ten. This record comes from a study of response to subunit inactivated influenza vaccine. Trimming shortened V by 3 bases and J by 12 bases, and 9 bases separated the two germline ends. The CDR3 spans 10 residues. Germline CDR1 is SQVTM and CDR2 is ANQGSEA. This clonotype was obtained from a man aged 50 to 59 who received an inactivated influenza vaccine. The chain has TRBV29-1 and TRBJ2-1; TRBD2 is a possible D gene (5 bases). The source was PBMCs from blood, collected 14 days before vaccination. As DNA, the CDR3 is TGCAGCGTTGACGGGGATCGGCAGTTCTTC. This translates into CSVDGDRQFF.